The present T cell receptor (beta chain) was sequenced within a study of PD-1 blockade in classical Hodgkin lymphoma. Time point in this sample: cycle 4 day 1 (C4D1), after around six weeks of nivolumab. All the patients suffered relapse after autologous stem cell transplantation, and brentuximab vedotin exposure differed. The best responses consisted of complete response, partial response or progressive disease. Trimming at V came to 0 bases and at J to 0 bases, leaving 5 bases not matched to a gene. In germline, CDR1 is MNHEY, CDR2 SVGAGI. The CDR3 has 16 amino acids. Assay used: immunoSEQ multiplex PCR; TCRdb lists only in-frame clones, some missing. The sample comprises several thousand clones, around 66% of which are singletons, and 25% to 30% rests with the top ten.

V and J are TRBV6-5 and TRBJ2-7, with TRBD1 identical over 7 bases. The starting material was peripheral blood mononuclear cells (PBMCs), obtained before the fourth cycle of nivolumab. The clonotype comes from a human donor with classical Hodgkin lymphoma. Written as DNA, the CDR3 is TGTGCCAGCAGTTACTCAGGGGGCGAAAGCTCCTACGAGCAGTACTTC. This sequence encodes CASSYSGGESSYEQYF.